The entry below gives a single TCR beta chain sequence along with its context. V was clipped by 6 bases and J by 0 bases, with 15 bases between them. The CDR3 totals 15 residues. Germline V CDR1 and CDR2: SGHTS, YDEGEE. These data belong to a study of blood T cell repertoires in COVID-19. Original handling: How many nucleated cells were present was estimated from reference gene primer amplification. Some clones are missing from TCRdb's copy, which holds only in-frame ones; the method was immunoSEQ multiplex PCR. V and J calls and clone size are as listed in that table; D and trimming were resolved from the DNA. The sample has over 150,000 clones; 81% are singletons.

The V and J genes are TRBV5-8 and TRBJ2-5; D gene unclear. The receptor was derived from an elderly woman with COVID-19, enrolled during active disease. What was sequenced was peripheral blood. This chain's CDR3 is CASTTGHSYQETQYF. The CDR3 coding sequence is TGTGCCAGCACCACTGGGCATTCGTACCAAGAGACCCAGTACTTC.